The source of this T cell receptor beta chain is a study of blood T cells in healthy people across ages (dated by TCRdb to 2013 to 2016). As for the study more broadly: In model experiments, template switching captured roughly one uniquely barcoded TCR beta cDNA molecule for every two T cells. The study measured age-related changes in TCR beta repertoire diversity using deep sequencing normalized with unique cDNA molecular identifiers. Two additional independent replicas of 1 million unique cDNA reads from the same blood draw were analyzed for two donors (one aged 18 to 30 and one aged 80 or older). Donors were grouped into four age groups: young (average approximately 15 years), middle-aged (approximately 41), aged (about 60) and long-lived (about 90). To avoid experimental bias, donors of different ages were randomly spread across the sequencing lanes.

The library was built by means of 5' RACE. TCRdb shows the sequencer as Illumina HiSeq 2500. The second PCR ran for about 6 to 11 cycles and used a J-beta primer mix along with a sample-barcoded 5' primer. Each TCR beta cDNA molecule received a unique molecular identifier from a template-switch 5' adaptor carrying 12 random nucleotides. Each sample yielded at least 2.5 million CDR3-containing paired-end reads. First-strand cDNA was synthesized from all RNA with the Mint cDNA synthesis kit, primed by a TRBC-specific oligonucleotide. All cDNA was treated with uracil-DNA glycosylase and then went through a first 18-cycle PCR with the universal primers M1SS and BC2_uni_R. Turning to the authors' computational methods: Each sample was normalized by randomly selecting 1 million high-quality reads, each carrying a distinct molecular identifier. Reads sharing molecular identifiers were discarded rather than binned into consensus sequences. MiTCR, set to a Q25 quality threshold and the strictest error-elimination algorithm, was used for CDR3 identification, clonotype clustering and error correction. A nonparametric unseen species model using Euler transformation provided a lower-bound estimate of total TCR beta diversity. The raw public reads went through TCRdb reprocessing: fastp at Q25, MiXCR clone calling, in-frame beta chains kept. Entries that share a CDR3 protein sequence are merged under the most common genes and DNA. What appears here as the V and J calls and clone size reflects TCRdb's work, not the paper's. This sample comprises over a million distinct CDR3 sequences, 55% to 75% of them detected only once. The leading ten clones occupy under 8.5% of the sample.

What the authors observed across the whole study: As age increased, observed TCR beta diversity per million T cells dropped in a roughly linear way, and a significant reduction was already evident by age around 41. Donor CMV infection status was unknown, potentially confounding age-related changes in expanded clonotypes. Compared with the aged group, the long-lived group had more naive CD4+ T cells, fewer expanded clones and increased TCR diversity, suggesting age selection. Because profiling used bulk unsorted PBMCs, naive and antigen-experienced compartments could not be compared conclusively. Observed TCR beta diversity correlated strongly with the percentage of naive T cells measured by flow cytometry. Estimates of total diversity based on one million sequenced T cells were considered lower bounds and underestimates.

A distance of 16 bases separates the germline ends of V and J, which lose 1 base and 3 bases respectively. CDR1 and CDR2, per the germline V gene, are SGDLS and YYNGEE. From cysteine to phenylalanine, the CDR3 is 16 amino acids long. Only CDR3 DNA is held: 48 bases, read in frame from base 1. Comment on this clonotype: What antigen it recognizes has not been identified. One base away there is no much larger clone; base qualities are not given.

Donors were a few dozen systemically healthy Caucasian individuals from Russia aged roughly 6 to 90 years. Each donor gave around 9 milliliters of peripheral blood, collected into EDTA-treated Vacutainer tubes. Ficoll-Paque density-gradient centrifugation was used to isolate PBMCs, with at least 7 million per sample. Trizol reagent was used to extract total RNA from PBMCs, with at least 6 micrograms per sample. For every donor, flow cytometry on a PBMC aliquot measured the percentage of naive CD45RAhigh/CD27high T cells. This clonotype was obtained from a man aged 18-30 years in good health. In this chain, TRBV9 is recombined with TRBJ2-5, and perhaps TRBD1 as D gene, on 6 matching bases. Sequencing input: blood. The CDR3 region: CASSVPGTGREETQYF. Read as DNA, the sequence is TGTGCCAGCAGCGTACCCGGAACAGGGCGGGAAGAGACCCAGTACTTC.